This TCR beta chain was obtained from a study of metastatic and nonmetastatic thyroid tumors. About the study: Repertoire data that came from the blood and tumor or nodule tissue of malignant and benign thyroid patients were compared.

Study-level points and caveats: For both blood and tumor, malignant thyroid tumors reportedly showed significantly higher TCR beta diversity than benign nodules did.

Unmatched junction bases numbered 10, after V lost 6 bases and J lost 4 bases. Germline CDR1 reads MDHEN; CDR2 reads SYDVKM. This CDR3 is built from 15 residues. In the case of this clone: As yet, its antigen is unknown.

In the authors' methods: It was from CDR3 differences across clinicopathological groups that a distant-metastasis classifier for papillary thyroid cancer was built. TCRdb re-called the PCR reads via MiXCR. TCRdb's processing, not the authors' own work, is the source of the V and J calls. The table lists more than 10,000 clones, 33% of them singletons. No treatment had been given to any patient before thyroid surgery. This receptor was identified in a male donor with papillary thyroid cancer or a benign thyroid nodule (not recorded which). Some clones in this sample may be carry-over from other donors' samples. This chain connects TRBV28 to TRBJ2-7; 9 nucleotides agree with TRBD2. Sequenced sample: tumor tissue. CDR3 residues: CASRPVAGVGYEQYF. Here the CDR3 DNA reads TGTGCCAGCAGGCCGGTAGCGGGAGTGGGGTACGAGCAGTACTTC.